This T cell receptor (beta chain) derives from a study of T-cell memory formation after mild COVID-19. The germline V gene has CDR1 SGHRS and CDR2 YFSETQ. Trimming left V 4 bases short and J 2 bases short, with 8 bases between. The CDR3 totals 13 residues. TCRdb processed the 5' RACE reads anew with MiXCR; each CDR3 protein has one entry. Altogether around 440,000 distinct CDR3 sequences are present, around a sixth being singletons, with the ten largest covering 9% to 15%. The gene calls are TRBV5-1 and TRBJ2-3; possible D gene TRBD1, 5 bases. This receptor was obtained from an adult woman who had mild COVID-19 (a few samples of this study predate the infection). Cell type and time point are not known. Sequenced sample: PBMCs or a T cell subset sorted from them (not recorded which). The CDR3 sequence: CASSVRVTDTQYF. The DNA of the CDR3 is TGCGCCAGCAGCGTCAGGGTCACAGATACGCAGTATTTT. The full variable domain, rest sourced from reference TRBV5-1 and TRBJ2-3, is KAGVTQTPRYLIKTRGQQVTLSCSPISGHRSVSWYQQTPGQGLQFLFEYFSETQRNKGNFPGRFSGRQFSNSRSEMNVSTLELGDSALYLCASSVRVTDTQYFGPGTRLTVL.